This TCR beta chain was recorded in a study of cytomegalovirus exposure and HLA in healthy donors. Use of 60 Vbeta and 13 Jbeta primers characterized the PCR. Data came from immunoSEQ multiplex PCR; TCRdb stores just in-frame clones and leaves some out. Of 110,000 or so clones detected, roughly 70% appear once; the ten largest clones hold around 4.3%. Germline V gene lookup returns CDR1 LNHNV and CDR2 YYDKDF (reference sequence). The CDR3 consists of 15 residues. The J segment lost 5 bases and the V segment lost 5 bases, leaving 10 bases of the junction unmatched. For this clone: Its antigen is not known.

Study-wide results and caveats: In presence/absence analyses, roughly uniform sequencing depth across donors was assumed. Among TCR beta chains, those listed as cytomegalovirus-associated numbered about 150.

Sequenced sample: PBMCs. The TCR originated in a woman between 35 and 50 years old in good health and CMV-seropositive. The rearrangement joins TRBV15 to TRBJ2-7; 9 bases are shared with TRBD1. CDR3 loop: CATSRPGQGRDEQYF. The CDR3, as DNA: TGTGCCACCAGCCGTCCGGGACAGGGAAGGGACGAGCAGTACTTC.